This T cell receptor (beta chain) came from a study of glioma-infiltrating T cells after dendritic cell vaccination. TCRB CDR3 was amplified from 2 ug genomic DNA or less. Data came from immunoSEQ multiplex PCR; TCRdb stores just in-frame clones and leaves some out. The table includes fewer than 60,000 clones, roughly 90% detected once. Time point specified: after dendritic cell vaccination, including at tumor progression/relapse. PBMC sampling occurred before vaccination, two weeks after the third dose, and at progression. Deletions cut 4 bases from V and 4 bases from J, with 10 bases between. The CDR3 consists of 13 residues. CDR1 and CDR2 (germline): KGHSH, LQKENI. This clone was detected only a few times.

The clonotype comes from a human donor with glioblastoma. The sample was blood, taken after dendritic cell vaccination. The genes are TRBV18 and TRBJ1-1; D uncertain. The CDR3 DNA reads as TGTGCCAGCTCACAGGAGCTGGGCACTGAAGCTTTCTTT. It encodes CASSQELGTEAFF.